This paragraph reports one T cell receptor beta chain. Its cognate antigen is unknown. The record originates from a study of vaccination and CD4 T cells after COVID-19. The overall study: Convalescent donors were composed of six males and four females, of whom two were Hispanic.

The treatment here: roughly ten-day PBMC culture with coronavirus spike peptide pools or control peptides (ViraFEST assay). With the Oncomine TCR Beta short-read assay, DNA from cultured CD4+ T cells was sequenced. TCRdb ran MiXCR on the PCR reads and lists one entry per CDR3 protein. This sample yields about 15,000 distinct CDR3 sequences, of which approximately 50% are seen a single time; under 5% belongs to the top ten. The CDR3 runs to 14 residues. Looked up from germline, CDR1 is DFQATT and CDR2 is SNEGSKA (reference sequence). Trimming cost V 6 bases and J 6 bases; bases outside gene matches: 6.

This chain uses TRBV20-1 with TRBJ2-1; 12 bases agree with TRBD2. The sequencing here drew on CD4+ T cells from blood, cultured in vitro, taken before SARS-CoV-2 vaccination. This clonotype was obtained from a human donor who had recovered from COVID-19. The CDR3 spells CSALGLAGSNEQFF. Written as DNA, the CDR3 is TGCAGTGCCTTGGGACTAGCGGGTTCCAATGAGCAGTTCTTC.